The 8 T cell receptor beta chains below were found in one sample sequenced in a study of OX40 agonist ivuxolimab in advanced cancers. The assay was immunoSEQ multiplex PCR, and TCRdb's table has in-frame clones only and misses some. The data contain tens of thousands of clones, around 90% of them singletons. Sequenced here: CD4+ or CD8+ T cells sorted from blood, sampled in a trial of the OX40 agonist ivuxolimab. The receptors were sampled from an adult with an advanced solid tumor such as melanoma, head and neck, liver or kidney cancer.

V gene TRBV28 combines with J gene TRBJ1-1, with TRBD1 identical over 9 bases. Trimming removed 4 bases from V and 4 bases from J; junction bases left unmatched: 4. Germline CDR1 reads MDHEN; CDR2 reads SYDVKM. This CDR3 is built from 14 residues. Written as DNA, the CDR3 is TGTGCCAGCAGTTGGGGACAGGGACTCACTGAAGCTTTCTTT. Its protein product is CASSWGQGLTEAFF.

This clone was recorded only once. The chain carries TRBV29-1 and TRBJ2-2; a possible D gene is TRBD1 (6 bases). Germline V gene lookup returns CDR1 SQVTM and CDR2 ANQGSEA. The CDR3 has 14 residues. The V end was cut by 4 bases, the J end by 1 base, with 10 bases between. CDR3 DNA: TGCAGCGTTGTAGGGGGACAGAACACCGGGGAGCTGTTTTTT. This sequence encodes CSVVGGQNTGELFF.

The chain carries TRBV2 and TRBJ2-3, with 12 bases identical to TRBD1. Trimming cost V 7 bases and J 5 bases; bases outside gene matches: 7. CDR3 length: 15 amino acids. Germline CDR1 SNHLY, CDR2 FYNNEI. The CDR3 DNA sequence: TGTGCCAGCAAAGGGACAGGGGGCTTATTAGATACGCAGTATTTT. Translating it yields CASKGTGGLLDTQYF. The full variable domain, completed using reference TRBV2 and TRBJ2-3, is EPEVTQTPSHQVTQMGQEVILRCVPISNHLYFYWYRQILGQKVEFLVSFYNNEISEKSEIFDDQFSVERPDGSNFTLKIRSTKLEDSAMYFCASKGTGGLLDTQYFGPGTRLTVL.

The V gene is TRBV29-1, the J gene TRBJ1-2, with TRBD1 as a possible D gene (6 bases). The CDR3 loop spans 16 amino acids. Per the germline V gene, CDR1 is SQVTM and CDR2 is ANQGSEA. Trimming shortened V by 3 bases and J by 3 bases, and 20 bases separated the two germline ends. In DNA, the CDR3 is TGCAGCGTTGACGGGACATCCGTGGGGGTTTACTATGGCTACACCTTC. This translates into CSVDGTSVGVYYGYTF.

The rearrangement uses TRBV27 and TRBJ2-5, with TRBD2 identical over 14 bases. Germline trimming cut 5 bases from V and 3 bases from J; bases unmatched to any gene: 5. CDR3 length: 16 residues. Looked up from germline, CDR1 is MNHEY and CDR2 is SMNVEV (reference sequence). The CDR3 is CASSPPGLAGEETQYF. CDR3 nucleotide sequence: TGTGCCAGCAGTCCTCCGGGACTAGCGGGAGAAGAGACCCAGTACTTC.

The chain links TRBV7-6 to TRBJ2-3; 8 nucleotides agree with TRBD2. Germline lookup yields CDR1 SGHVS and CDR2 FNYEAQ. Unmatched junction bases numbered 10, after V lost 5 bases and J lost 6 bases. The CDR3 consists of 15 residues. CDR3 protein: CASSPGGGLRDTQYF. In DNA form, the CDR3 reads TGTGCCAGCAGCCCCGGCGGGGGGCTAAGGGATACGCAGTATTTT.

The rearrangement links TRBV30 to TRBJ2-3; tentatively, D is TRBD1 or TRBD2 (5 bases each). V lost 5 bases, J lost 1 base, and 19 bases lay in between. The germline CDR1 and CDR2 sequences are GTSNPN and SVGIG (reference sequence). The CDR3 totals 16 residues. CDR3 in DNA: TGTGCCTGGGTAAACCGGGACCCATGGGGCACAGATACGCAGTATTTT. Encoded protein: CAWVNRDPWGTDTQYF.

Only one count was recorded for this clone. The CDR3 nucleotides are TGTGCCAGCAGCCCCCTGGGCGGGCTCTACAATGAGCAGTTCTTC. This encodes CASSPLGGLYNEQFF. The V gene is TRBV27, the J gene TRBJ2-1; a possible D gene is TRBD2 (5 bases). This CDR3 comprises 15 residues. Germline values: CDR1 MNHEY, CDR2 SMNVEV (reference sequence). Trimming took 6 bases from V and 3 from J, leaving 15 bases between them.